The rows below give T cell receptor beta chains drawn from one sample of a study of T cell responses to AZD1222 COVID-19 vaccine. Using immunoSEQ multiplex PCR, the repertoire was profiled, and TCRdb retains in-frame clones only, with some absent. The sample consists of under 200,000 clones, more than 75% of them appearing once. The source material was peripheral blood, sampled on day 0 of AZD1222 vaccination. The receptors were gathered from an adult in good health. The CDR3 runs from the conserved cysteine through the conserved F or W. The D gene is left open where the match is weak. Where a row states a size, it is once, few, many or the class of an expanded clone; other rows omit it.

V gene,D gene,clone size,J gene,CDR3 protein,CDR3 DNA
TRBV7-9,TRBD2,NA,TRBJ2-2,CASIEGGTRELFF,TGTGCCAGCATCGAGGGAGGGACCAGGGAGCTGTTTTTT
TRBV9,NA,NA,TRBJ1-2,CASSVGFDGYTF,TGTGCCAGCAGCGTAGGGTTCGATGGCTACACCTTC
TRBV28,NA,NA,TRBJ2-1,CASSLLGVVGQFF,TGTGCCAGCAGTTTGCTGGGGGTTGTTGGGCAGTTCTTC
TRBV15,NA,NA,TRBJ2-1,CATSRDRWNEQFF,TGTGCCACCAGCAGAGATCGGTGGAACGAGCAGTTCTTC
TRBV2,NA,NA,TRBJ1-5,CASSWTDQPQHF,TGTGCCAGCAGCTGGACAGATCAGCCCCAGCATTTT
TRBV4-1,NA,NA,TRBJ1-4,CASSQARKMGPTNEKLFF,TGCGCCAGCAGCCAAGCCCGGAAGATGGGTCCGACTAATGAAAAACTGTTTTTT
TRBV3-1/TRBV3-2,NA,NA,TRBJ1-6,CASKVDLGYNSPLHF,TGTGCCAGCAAGGTCGACCTCGGGTATAATTCACCCCTCCACTTT
TRBV29-1,TRBD2,NA,TRBJ2-2,CSARLAGAPGELFF,TGCAGCGCTCGACTAGCGGGAGCCCCCGGGGAGCTGTTTTTT
TRBV13,TRBD2,NA,TRBJ2-3,CASSLGPSSGEITDTQYF,TGTGCCAGCAGCTTAGGACCCTCTAGCGGCGAAATCACAGATACGCAGTATTTT
TRBV4-3,NA,NA,TRBJ1-1,CASSQNGGYTEAFF,TGCGCCAGCAGCCAAAACGGGGGGTACACTGAAGCTTTCTTT
TRBV9,NA,NA,TRBJ1-3,CASSLPRAGRGNTIYF,TGTGCCAGCAGCCTCCCCCGGGCAGGGAGGGGAAACACCATATATTTT
TRBV5-1,TRBD1,NA,TRBJ2-5,CASSFGTGGYETQYF,TGCGCCAGCAGCTTTGGGACAGGGGGTTACGAGACCCAGTACTTC
TRBV9,TRBD1,NA,TRBJ1-2,CASDRANYGYTF,TGTGCCAGCGACAGGGCTAACTATGGCTACACCTTC
TRBV2,NA,NA,TRBJ1-1,CASSDRGGTEAFF,TGTGCCAGCAGTGACAGGGGAGGCACTGAAGCTTTCTTT
TRBV7-2,NA,NA,TRBJ1-2,CASSLLDRPGTGYGYTF,TGTGCCAGCAGCTTACTTGATCGCCCAGGGACGGGCTATGGCTACACCTTC
TRBV28,NA,NA,TRBJ2-7,CASRVPGSDEQYF,TGTGCCAGCAGAGTCCCCGGCTCAGACGAGCAGTACTTC
TRBV19,TRBD1,NA,TRBJ1-4,CASSISGTGNEKLFF,TGTGCCAGTAGTATATCCGGGACAGGGAATGAAAAACTGTTTTTT
TRBV28,NA,few,TRBJ1-4,CASRSGQLGGKLFF,TGTGCCAGCAGATCCGGACAGCTTGGAGGGAAACTGTTTTTT
TRBV11-2,NA,NA,TRBJ1-1,CASSWGRSGRLDTEAFF,TGTGCCAGCAGCTGGGGAAGATCGGGCCGTCTCGACACTGAAGCTTTCTTT
TRBV19,NA,NA,TRBJ1-2,CASSPQGNYGYTF,TGTGCCAGTAGTCCCCAGGGGAACTATGGCTACACCTTC
TRBV7-8,NA,NA,TRBJ1-6,CASSPRPGGLKVNSPLHF,TGTGCCAGCAGCCCTAGACCGGGAGGGTTGAAAGTGAATTCACCCCTCCACTTT
TRBV7-2,NA,once,TRBJ2-1,CASSLELQNEQFF,TGTGCCAGCAGCTTGGAACTACAGAATGAGCAGTTCTTC
TRBV18,TRBD2,NA,TRBJ2-7,CASSPGLVSYEQYF,TGTGCCAGCTCACCAGGACTAGTAAGCTACGAGCAGTACTTC
TRBV4-2,TRBD1,NA,TRBJ2-7,CASSQDLTGDYEQYF,TGTGCCAGCAGCCAAGATCTTACAGGGGACTACGAGCAGTACTTC
TRBV2,NA,NA,TRBJ2-3,CASSEVRFGGQTDTQYF,NA
TRBV28,NA,NA,TRBJ2-3,CASSLLMQGTTDTQYF,TGTGCCAGCAGTTTATTGATGCAGGGTACCACAGATACGCAGTATTTT
TRBV3-1/TRBV3-2,NA,NA,TRBJ2-5,CASSQASGLETQYF,TGTGCCAGCAGCCAAGCGAGCGGTCTGGAGACCCAGTACTTC
TRBV19,TRBD2,NA,TRBJ2-3,CASRTSGRADTQYF,TGTGCCAGTAGGACTAGCGGGAGGGCAGATACGCAGTATTTT
TRBV27,NA,once,TRBJ2-1,CASSTNPGHPYNEQFF,TGTGCCAGCAGTACAAATCCGGGACATCCATACAATGAGCAGTTCTTC
TRBV5-1,NA,NA,TRBJ2-3,CASSLGDTQYF,TGCGCCAGCAGCTTAGGTGATACGCAGTATTTT
TRBV9,TRBD1,NA,TRBJ2-2,CASSVGDRAGELFF,TGTGCCAGCAGCGTAGGGGACAGGGCCGGGGAGCTGTTTTTT
TRBV11-2,NA,NA,TRBJ1-5,CASSLDQGWQPQHF,TGTGCCAGCAGCCTAGATCAGGGGTGGCAGCCCCAGCATTTT
TRBV9,TRBD1,NA,TRBJ1-1,CASSVSLDREAEAFF,TGTGCCAGCAGCGTATCCCTGGACAGGGAGGCTGAAGCTTTCTTT
TRBV11-2,TRBD1,NA,TRBJ1-2,CASSPRQGRGYTF,TGTGCCAGCAGCCCCCGACAGGGGAGAGGTTACACCTTC
TRBV5-1,TRBD2,NA,TRBJ2-7,CASSLGLVAPIEQYF,TGCGCCAGCAGCCTCGGACTAGTCGCCCCAATCGAGCAGTACTTC
TRBV19,NA,NA,TRBJ1-6,CASSLFGHQGSNTGRSPLHF,TGTGCCAGTAGTTTATTTGGCCACCAGGGCTCTAATACCGGCCGCTCACCCCTCCACTTT
TRBV7-9,NA,NA,TRBJ2-7,CASSFGYSYEQYF,TGTGCCAGCAGCTTCGGATACTCCTACGAGCAGTACTTC
TRBV5-1,TRBD2,NA,TRBJ2-1,CASSFTSVNNEQFF,TGCGCCAGCAGCTTTACTAGCGTTAACAATGAGCAGTTCTTC
TRBV5-1,NA,once,TRBJ1-2,CASSPGTHSNYGYTF,TGCGCCAGCAGCCCGGGCACTCACTCTAACTATGGCTACACCTTC
TRBV6-5,NA,NA,TRBJ1-1,CASSDGPPSAFF,TGTGCCAGCAGCGACGGCCCGCCGTCGGCTTTCTTT
TRBV6-5,TRBD1,NA,TRBJ1-5,CASAQGPNQPQHF,TGTGCCAGCGCACAGGGGCCGAATCAGCCCCAGCATTTT
TRBV25-1,TRBD1,NA,TRBJ1-5,CASSAAGQPNQPQHF,TGTGCCAGCAGTGCCGCGGGACAGCCCAATCAGCCCCAGCATTTT
TRBV7-9,NA,NA,TRBJ1-2,CASSLAGTNYGYTF,TGTGCCAGCAGCTTAGCTGGGACTAACTATGGCTACACCTTC
TRBV4-3,NA,NA,TRBJ1-1,CASSLARGSTEAFF,TGCGCCAGCAGCCTAGCCAGGGGCAGCACTGAAGCTTTCTTT
TRBV29-1,NA,NA,TRBJ2-3,CSGDGGTSTDTQYF,TGCAGCGGCGACGGGGGAACTAGCACAGATACGCAGTATTTT
TRBV2,NA,NA,TRBJ1-1,CATGTERLNTEAFF,TGTGCCACCGGGACTGAAAGGTTGAACACTGAAGCTTTCTTT
TRBV18,NA,NA,TRBJ2-3,CASSPLGAVIIPSTDTQYF,TGTGCCAGCTCACCCCTCGGCGCAGTCATAATACCTAGCACAGATACGCAGTATTTT
TRBV5-1,NA,NA,TRBJ2-3,CASSLERGARTDTQYF,TGCGCCAGCAGCTTGGAAAGGGGGGCAAGGACAGATACGCAGTATTTT
TRBV9,NA,NA,TRBJ2-3,CASSVEGGGDTDTQYF,TGTGCCAGCAGCGTAGAAGGAGGCGGGGATACAGATACGCAGTATTTT
TRBV4-3,NA,NA,TRBJ1-1,CASSQEESVEGAFF,TGCGCCAGCAGCCAAGAGGAGAGCGTAGAAGGAGCTTTCTTT
TRBV9,TRBD2,NA,TRBJ2-1,CASSVEGLAGRNEQFF,TGTGCCAGCAGCGTAGAAGGTCTAGCGGGGAGAAATGAGCAGTTCTTC
TRBV20-1,NA,NA,TRBJ1-4,CSASRVNTPATNEKLFF,TGCAGTGCTAGTAGGGTAAACACTCCTGCAACTAATGAAAAACTGTTTTTT
TRBV27,NA,NA,TRBJ2-1,CASSSSQGRYNEQFF,TGTGCCAGCAGTTCGAGTCAGGGGAGGTACAATGAGCAGTTCTTC
TRBV7-8,NA,NA,TRBJ2-7,CASSRHSGQGFPITYEQYF,NA
TRBV5-4,NA,NA,TRBJ1-4,CASSLAGGTNEKLFF,TGTGCCAGCAGCTTGGCGGGGGGCACTAATGAAAAACTGTTTTTT
TRBV2,TRBD1,NA,TRBJ1-6,CASMGQHNSPLHF,TGTGCCAGCATGGGACAGCATAATTCACCCCTCCACTTT
TRBV19,NA,NA,TRBJ2-6,CASSISGMRVGANVLTF,TGTGCCAGTAGTATAAGTGGGATGAGGGTCGGGGCCAACGTCCTGACTTTC
TRBV9,TRBD1,NA,TRBJ2-4,CASSDSPDRGLEYF,TGTGCCAGCAGCGACAGTCCAGACAGGGGGCTCGAGTACTTC
TRBV7-6,NA,NA,TRBJ1-3,CASSPGVSGNTIYF,TGTGCCAGCTCCCCGGGGGTCTCTGGAAACACCATATATTTT
TRBV6-5,TRBD1,once,TRBJ1-2,CASRETGGAGYGYTF,TGTGCCAGCAGGGAGACAGGGGGCGCGGGGTATGGCTACACCTTC